Below, 23 T cell receptor beta chains from the same sample are listed, as sequenced in a study of CD8 T cells in ankylosing spondylitis. General study results and limits: Fewer than 10 highly homologous variants formed a TCR beta motif that appeared characteristic of ankylosing spondylitis blood.

Via MiXCR, TCRdb re-called the 5' RACE reads, giving one row per CDR3 protein. This sample carries some 330,000 distinct CDR3 sequences, under 8.5% of them seen once, and the ten largest clones take about 14%. No cognate antigen is known for these TCRs. The specimen sequenced was blood, either unsorted or a sorted T cell fraction (not recorded which). All receptors derive from a male donor with ankylosing spondylitis.

The chain has TRBV4-3 and TRBJ2-1, with 15 bases aligning to TRBD2. This CDR3 is 15 amino acids long. Trimming cost V 1 base and J 9 bases; bases outside gene matches: 1. Germline CDR1 reads LGHNA; CDR2 reads YSLEER. The CDR3 sequence is CASSQAGLAGGEQFF. The CDR3 nucleotides are TGCGCCAGCAGCCAAGCGGGACTAGCGGGAGGTGAGCAGTTCTTC.

V and J are TRBV7-8 and TRBJ2-2; 7 nucleotides align to TRBD1. The J segment lost 5 bases and the V segment lost 3 bases, leaving 12 bases of the junction unmatched. The CDR3 has 17 amino acids. From germline, CDR1 is SGHVS and CDR2 FQNEAQ. The CDR3, as DNA: TGTGCCAGCAGCTTGATAAGTCGGGACAGAAGAACCGGGGAGCTGTTTTTT. Translated, it gives CASSLISRDRRTGELFF.

The V call is TRBV29-1, the J call TRBJ2-2, with TRBD2 matching over 12 bases. From germline, CDR1 is SQVTM and CDR2 ANQGSEA. CDR3 length: 16 residues. V trimming: 6 bases; J trimming: 6 bases; junction bases outside the gene matches: 11. The CDR3 reads CSVERLAGDRSGELFF. CDR3 DNA: TGCAGCGTGGAGAGACTAGCGGGAGATAGGTCCGGGGAGCTGTTTTTT.

The chain employs TRBV12-3 or TRBV12-4 and TRBJ1-4; the D gene is possibly TRBD1 (5 bases). The V and J ends lost 5 bases and 3 bases respectively, with 7 bases between them. There are 13 residues in the CDR3. The DNA for the CDR3 is TGTGCCAGCAGTGAGACAGCTAATGAAAAACTGTTTTTT. This translates into CASSETANEKLFF.

In regard to this clonotype: The CDR3 ends on some other residue instead of the conserved phenylalanine or tryptophan, so this is likely a read error. CDR3 DNA sequence: TGCGCCAGCAGCTCATCGAGGGACAGGGCCATCGATACGCAGTATTTG. This gives the protein CASSSSRDRAIDTQYL. The V and J genes are TRBV5-1 and TRBJ2-3; 9 positions match TRBD1. There are 16 residues in the CDR3. Germline V gene sequence: CDR1 SGHRS, CDR2 YFSETQ. V dropped 3 bases and J dropped 6; count of bases not matched to a gene: 11.

In this sample, this clonotype turned up many times. The chain links TRBV7-3 to TRBJ2-7, with 14 bases identical to TRBD2. This CDR3 has 16 residues. CDR1 SGHTA and CDR2 FQGTGA come from the germline V gene. Trimming removed 5 bases from V and 3 bases from J; junction bases left unmatched: 6. CDR3 region: CASSLGTSGSIYEQYF. Here the CDR3 DNA reads TGTGCCAGCAGCCTAGGGACTAGCGGGAGTATCTACGAGCAGTACTTC.

The CDR3 loop reads CASSFGRGRGNEQFF. The CDR3 DNA reads as TGTGCCAGCAGTTTCGGCAGAGGGAGGGGAAATGAGCAGTTCTTC. This chain links TRBV12-3 or TRBV12-4 with TRBJ2-1; 7 bases match TRBD2. The CDR3 runs to 15 residues. J lost 7 bases, V lost 3 bases, and 9 bases had no gene match.

The chain carries TRBV3-1 and TRBJ2-7, with TRBD2 matching 13 bases. This CDR3 is 15 amino acids long. V shed 2 bases, J shed 7 bases, and the junction held 5 bases outside the gene matches. Germline loops: CDR1 LGHDT, CDR2 YNNKEL (reference sequence). The CDR3 spells CASSQYGLAGDEQYF. Written as DNA, the CDR3 is TGTGCCAGCAGCCAATACGGACTAGCGGGAGATGAGCAGTACTTC.

This clonotype was observed at least ten times. The genes are TRBV7-2 and TRBJ2-7, with D possibly matching TRBD1 (5 bases). CDR3 length: 15 residues. CDR1 and CDR2 (germline): SGHTA, FQGNSA. The V end was cut by 2 bases, the J end by 2 bases, with 13 bases between. The CDR3 nucleotides read TGTGCCAGCAGCTTAATTACAGGAATACCCTACGAGCAGTACTTC. Protein sequence: CASSLITGIPYEQYF.

The sample holds a few counts of this clonotype. The chain has TRBV10-3 and TRBJ2-1; maybe TRBD2 (6 bases). The CDR3 totals 15 residues. Trimming removed 2 bases from V and 5 bases from J, with 13 bases in between. Germline values: CDR1 ENHRY, CDR2 SYGVKD. The CDR3 DNA follows: TGTGCCATCAGTGAGCGGGAGACGTCCGACAATGAGCAGTTCTTC. Amino acids: CAISERETSDNEQFF.

The V and J genes are TRBV12-5 and TRBJ2-7; TRBD2 matches at 11 bases. After removal of 7 bases from V and 3 bases from J, the junction contained 8 bases not matched to a gene. The CDR3 extends over 15 amino acids. Germline values: CDR1 LGHNT, CDR2 FRNRAP. CDR3: CASALGLAGNYEQYF. The CDR3 DNA sequence: TGTGCTAGTGCCCTCGGACTAGCGGGCAACTACGAGCAGTACTTC.

This chain links TRBV14 with TRBJ2-6; D is possibly TRBD1 (6 bases). The CDR3 sequence is 18 residues long. V lost 2 bases to trimming and J lost 2 bases, with 16 bases between them. The germline gives CDR1 SGHDN, CDR2 FVKESK. The DNA for the CDR3 is TGTGCCAGCAGCCAAACCCAGGGGCTAGGGACTGGGGCCAACGTCCTGACTTTC. Translating it yields CASSQTQGLGTGANVLTF. Full variable domain (rest looked up from reference TRBV14 and TRBJ2-6): EAGVTQFPSHSVIEKGQTVTLRCDPISGHDNLYWYRRVMGKEIKFLLHFVKESKQDESGMPNNRFLAERTGGTYSTLKVQPAELEDSGVYFCASSQTQGLGTGANVLTFGAGSRLTVL.

In the case of this clonotype: A much larger clone differs by one base, so this may be a read error. V is TRBV6-5 and J is TRBJ2-7, with D hard to call. CDR1 is MNHEY and CDR2 is SVGAGI in the germline V gene. Trimming took off 2 bases at V and 5 bases at J, with 16 bases between the two ends. The CDR3 is 15 residues long. In nucleotides, the CDR3 is TGTGCCAGCAGTTACCCTCCGGGCTCCCCCGACGAGCAGTACTTC. Translation gives CASSYPPGSPDEQYF.

This clonotype was counted a few times. The V and J genes are TRBV28 and TRBJ2-7, with D tentatively TRBD1 (6 bases). Between the trimmed V and J ends, which lost 6 bases and 4 bases, there was a span of 16 bases. This CDR3 comprises 14 residues. CDR1 and CDR2 from the germline V gene are MDHEN and SYDVKM. The chain's CDR3 is CASRKQGVRYEQYF. Written as DNA, the CDR3 is TGTGCCAGCAGGAAACAGGGAGTTCGATACGAGCAGTACTTC.

This clonotype was recorded at least ten times. The chain combines TRBV12-3 or TRBV12-4 with TRBJ2-1, with D possibly matching TRBD1 (5 bases). This CDR3 has 13 amino acids. Between the trimmed V and J ends, which lost 2 bases and 10 bases, there was a span of 12 bases. The CDR3 region is CASSLWQGEEQFF. The CDR3 bases are TGTGCCAGCAGTTTATGGCAGGGTGAGGAGCAGTTCTTC.

The CDR3 bases are TGTGCCAGCAGGAGAGCCAGGGGAGATTACGAGCAGTACTTC. Translating gives CASRRARGDYEQYF. The chain uses TRBV5-5 and TRBJ2-7, with D maybe TRBD1 (6 bases). This CDR3 has 14 residues. Germline CDR1 reads SGHKS; CDR2 reads YYEKEE (reference sequence). V was trimmed by 5 bases and J by 4 bases, leaving 16 bases between them.

This clonotype was seen at least ten times. The chain links TRBV6-2 or TRBV6-3 to TRBJ2-1; no clear D. The germline V and J ends were trimmed by 5 bases and 6 bases, with 8 bases remaining between them. The V gene's germline CDR1 is MNHEY and CDR2 SVGEGT. The CDR3 loop spans 12 amino acids. CDR3 in amino acids: CASSLQVNEQFF. CDR3 in DNA: TGTGCCAGCAGTCTTCAGGTCAATGAGCAGTTCTTC.

There are a few counts of this clonotype. V is TRBV7-3 and J is TRBJ2-3; D is unclear. The CDR3 loop spans 15 amino acids. Germline V lookup: CDR1 SGHTA, CDR2 FQGTGA. V dropped 2 bases and J dropped 0 bases, with 9 bases sitting between them. The CDR3 sequence: CASSLLGSSTDTQYF. The CDR3, as DNA: TGTGCCAGCAGCTTATTAGGGTCAAGCACAGATACGCAGTATTTT. Looking up the rest from reference TRBV7-3 and TRBJ2-3 gives the full variable domain: GAGVSQTPSNKVTEKGKYVELRCDPISGHTALYWYRQSLGQGPEFLIYFQGTGAADDSGLPNDRFFAVRPEGSVSTLKIQRTERGDSAVYLCASSLLGSSTDTQYFGPGTRLTVL.

This clonotype has ten or more counts. V and J are TRBV25-1 and TRBJ2-3; 11 bases map to TRBD2. The length of the CDR3 is 16 residues. V was pared by 0 bases and J by 6 bases, with 5 bases of the junction left unmatched. Germline assignment: CDR1 MGHDK and CDR2 SYGVNS. In nucleotides, the CDR3 is TGTGCCAGCAGTGAATATCTACTAGCGGGAGCCGATACGCAGTATTTT. Its protein is CASSEYLLAGADTQYF.

V is TRBV4-1 and J is TRBJ1-4; D is undetermined. The CDR3 length is 14 residues. Trimming took off 0 bases at V and 7 bases at J, with 9 bases between the two ends. The germline CDR1 and CDR2 sequences are MGHRA and YSYEKL. CDR3: CASSQDRSGEKLFF. The CDR3 DNA follows: TGCGCCAGCAGCCAAGATCGGAGCGGTGAAAAACTGTTTTTT.

The V call is TRBV10-1, the J call TRBJ2-3, with D perhaps TRBD2 (5 bases). The CDR3 runs 13 residues. V shed 0 bases and J shed 8 bases, with 9 bases lying between them. CDR1 and CDR2 (germline): WNHNN, SYGVQD (reference sequence). This CDR3 is CASSESTRGTQYF. CDR3 coding DNA: TGCGCCAGCAGTGAGTCCACCCGGGGTACGCAGTATTTT.

The chain recombines TRBV4-1 with TRBJ2-1, with a weak D call TRBD2 (5 bases). This CDR3 contains 15 residues. V lost 1 base and J lost 6, with 13 bases in between. Germline CDR1 reads MGHRA; CDR2 reads YSYEKL. The CDR3 loop reads CASSQALTAANEQFF. CDR3 bases: TGCGCCAGCAGCCAAGCTCTCACAGCGGCCAATGAGCAGTTCTTC.

The chain joins TRBV6-2 or TRBV6-3 to TRBJ1-5, with D possibly TRBD1 on 5 matching bases. The CDR3 is 13 amino acids. Between the trimmed V and J ends, which lost 8 bases and 4 bases, there was a span of 12 bases. CDR1 and CDR2 from the germline V gene are MNHEY and SVGEGT. CDR3 sequence reads: CASGGVANQPQHF. DNA for the CDR3: TGTGCCAGCGGGGGGGTCGCAAATCAGCCCCAGCATTTT.